The 14 T cell receptor beta chains below were found in one sample sequenced in a study of T cells in localized non-small cell lung cancer. Data came from immunoSEQ multiplex PCR; TCRdb stores just in-frame clones and leaves some out. This table has tens of thousands of clones, around 92% appearing once. The sequences come from peripheral blood mononuclear cells, collected before any cancer treatment. These receptors were taken from a woman aged 40-69 years with stage III lung adenocarcinoma.

The V and J genes are TRBV2 and TRBJ2-1; 14 bases fit TRBD2. Per germline, CDR1 SNHLY and CDR2 FYNNEI. The CDR3 has 15 residues. V gave up 7 bases and J gave up 4 bases; unmatched junction bases: 3. The CDR3 loop is CASTRTSGGYNEQFF. CDR3 coding DNA: TGTGCCAGCACTAGGACTAGCGGGGGGTACAATGAGCAGTTCTTC.

The rearrangement links TRBV28 to TRBJ1-1, with D perhaps matching TRBD1 (5 bases). Germline values: CDR1 MDHEN, CDR2 SYDVKM. The CDR3 length is 14 residues. Trimming shortened V by 7 bases and J by 1 base, and 13 bases separated the two germline ends. CDR3 DNA sequence: TGTGCCAGCATCGGCCCAGGACAGAACACTGAAGCTTTCTTT. It is translated as CASIGPGQNTEAFF.

The V call is TRBV5-5, the J call TRBJ2-2; D gene ambiguous. CDR1 SGHKS and CDR2 YYEKEE come from the germline V gene (reference sequence). The CDR3 loop spans 14 amino acids. V lost 0 bases to trimming and J lost 0 bases, with 3 bases between them. CDR3 in amino acids: CASSLVANTGELFF. CDR3 sequence (DNA): TGTGCCAGCAGCTTGGTTGCGAACACCGGGGAGCTGTTTTTT.

The chain couples TRBV12-2 to TRBJ2-2; the table gives TRBD1 as D, unverified against the DNA. TRBV12-2 is noted as a pseudogene. The CDR3 covers 14 residues. The CDR3 DNA sequence: TGTGCCACCACGACAAACCCGAACACCGGGGAGCTGTTTTTT. Translation: CATTTNPNTGELFF.

The genes are TRBV2 and TRBJ2-3; 9 nucleotides match TRBD1. Unmatched junction bases numbered 7, after V lost 6 bases and J lost 3 bases. The CDR3 contains 15 residues. CDR1 and CDR2 from the germline V gene are SNHLY and FYNNEI. Here the CDR3 DNA reads TGTGCCAGCAGGGACAGGGGTTGGAATACAGATACGCAGTATTTT. It encodes CASRDRGWNTDTQYF.

This chain uses TRBV5-4 with TRBJ1-4, with 7 bases fitting TRBD1. Germline values: CDR1 SGHNT, CDR2 YYREEE (reference sequence). The ends lost 5 bases at V and 7 bases at J; junction bases unmatched: 5. This CDR3 spans 13 amino acids. The CDR3 DNA follows: TGTGCCAGCAGTTGGGACAGAGCTGAAAAACTGTTTTTT. Translation: CASSWDRAEKLFF.

The genes are TRBV18 and TRBJ1-1, with 11 bases fitting TRBD1. Trimming removed 5 bases from V and 1 base from J; junction bases left unmatched: 0. CDR1 is KGHSH and CDR2 is LQKENI in the germline V gene. The CDR3 has 14 amino acids. CDR3 sequence reads: CASSGTGGNTEAFF. DNA of the CDR3: TGTGCCAGCTCAGGGACAGGGGGGAACACTGAAGCTTTCTTT.

The chain links TRBV19 to TRBJ2-7; 10 bases map to TRBD1. The CDR3 contains 14 residues. V shed 5 bases and J 4 bases; nucleotides not matched to a gene: 5. CDR1 and CDR2 (germline): LNHDA, SQIVND (reference sequence). CDR3 DNA sequence: TGTGCCAGTAGTCCCGGGACAGGGGCTTACGAGCAGTACTTC. Translation gives CASSPGTGAYEQYF.

This clone was seen just once. This sequence joins TRBV6-1 and TRBJ2-2, with 8 positions matching TRBD1. In germline, CDR1 is MNHNS, CDR2 SASEGT. J was trimmed by 6 bases and V by 6 bases; bases with no gene match: 3. The CDR3 runs to 13 residues. CDR3 region: CASRQGVAGELFF. Here the CDR3 DNA reads TGTGCCAGCAGACAGGGGGTGGCCGGGGAGCTGTTTTTT.

V is TRBV4-2 and J is TRBJ2-3, with D tentatively TRBD2 (5 bases). Germline loops: CDR1 LGHNA, CDR2 YNFKEQ. The CDR3 runs 16 residues. Trimming took 1 base from V and 0 from J, leaving 11 bases between them. For the CDR3, the DNA is TGTGCCAGCAGCCAAGGGGAGCGAACTAGCACAGATACGCAGTATTTT. This encodes CASSQGERTSTDTQYF.

The chain joins TRBV27 to TRBJ1-5; D is possibly TRBD1 (6 bases). The germline CDR1 and CDR2 sequences are MNHEY and SMNVEV (reference sequence). Trimming took 6 bases from V and 6 from J, leaving 15 bases between them. The CDR3 has 14 residues. DNA for the CDR3: TGTGCCAGCAGAGCGGGGGGCGCGGTTCAGCCCCAGCATTTT. It translates to CASRAGGAVQPQHF.

The CDR3 protein is CRAAGNYGYTF. CDR3 in DNA: TGCAGAGCTGCGGGAAACTATGGCTACACCTTC. The rearrangement joins TRBV20-1 to TRBJ1-2; D uncertain. This CDR3 has 11 residues. From germline, CDR1 is DFQATT and CDR2 SNEGSKA (reference sequence).

This rearrangement joins TRBV5-6 to TRBJ1-2; 7 bases agree with TRBD1. The germline V gene encodes CDR1 SGHDT and CDR2 YYEEEE. V shed 4 bases, J shed 8 bases, and the junction held 14 bases outside the gene matches. CDR3 size: 15 residues. CDR3 sequence reads: CASSGEGAPVGGYTF. CDR3 nucleotide sequence: TGTGCCAGCAGCGGGGAGGGGGCCCCTGTCGGCGGCTACACCTTC.

This clone occurred once. This chain links TRBV30 with TRBJ2-7; tentative D call: TRBD1 (5 bases). The CDR3 extends over 14 amino acids. With 0 bases removed from V and 2 bases from J, the gap between germline ends came to 11 bases. Germline V lookup: CDR1 GTSNPN, CDR2 SVGIG (reference sequence). The CDR3, as DNA: TGTGCCTGGAGTGTACTCGACAGCACCTACGAGCAGTACTTC. This translates into CAWSVLDSTYEQYF.